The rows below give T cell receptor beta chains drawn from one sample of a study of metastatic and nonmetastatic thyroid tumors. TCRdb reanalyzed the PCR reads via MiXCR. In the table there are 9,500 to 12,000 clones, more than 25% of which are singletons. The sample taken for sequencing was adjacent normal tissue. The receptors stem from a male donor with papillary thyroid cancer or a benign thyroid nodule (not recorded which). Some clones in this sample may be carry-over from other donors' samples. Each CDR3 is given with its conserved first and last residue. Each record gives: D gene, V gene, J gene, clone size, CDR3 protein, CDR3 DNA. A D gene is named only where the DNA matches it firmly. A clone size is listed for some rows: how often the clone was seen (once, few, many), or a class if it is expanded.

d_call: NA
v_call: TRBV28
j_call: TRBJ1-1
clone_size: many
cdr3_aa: CASSLSGRGEVAFF
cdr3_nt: TGTGCCAGCAGTTTATCGGGTAGGGGCGAAGTAGCTTTCTTT

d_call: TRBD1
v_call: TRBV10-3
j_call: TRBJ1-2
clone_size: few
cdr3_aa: CAIRKQVRGSYGYTF
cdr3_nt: TGTGCCATCAGGAAACAGGTCAGGGGGTCCTATGGCTACACCTTC

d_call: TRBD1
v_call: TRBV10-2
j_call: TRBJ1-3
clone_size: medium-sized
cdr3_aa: CASSETTGQGNTIYF
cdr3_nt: TGCGCCAGCAGCGAGACCACGGGACAGGGGAACACCATATATTTT

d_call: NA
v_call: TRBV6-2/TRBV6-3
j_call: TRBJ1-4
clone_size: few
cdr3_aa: CASSRQVFQEKLFF
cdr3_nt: TGTGCCAGCAGTCGACAGGTCTTTCAGGAAAAACTGTTTTTT

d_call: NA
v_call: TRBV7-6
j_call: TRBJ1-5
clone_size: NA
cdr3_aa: CASSLALGRRFNQPQHF
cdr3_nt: TGTGCCAGCAGCTTAGCGCTCGGCAGGCGGTTTAATCAGCCCCAGCATTTT

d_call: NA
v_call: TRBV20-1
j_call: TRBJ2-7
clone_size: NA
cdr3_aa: CSAYPLGQGVSYEQYF
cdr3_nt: TGCAGTGCTTATCCGCTAGGGCAGGGAGTATCCTACGAGCAGTACTTC

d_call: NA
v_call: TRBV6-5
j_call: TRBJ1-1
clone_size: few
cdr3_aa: CASSYPEGSAFF
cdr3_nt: TGTGCCAGCAGTTACCCGGAGGGTTCGGCTTTCTTT

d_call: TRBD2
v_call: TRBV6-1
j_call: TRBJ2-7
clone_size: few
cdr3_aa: CAILLAASYEQYF
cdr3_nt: TGTGCCATCCTACTAGCGGCTTCCTACGAGCAGTACTTC

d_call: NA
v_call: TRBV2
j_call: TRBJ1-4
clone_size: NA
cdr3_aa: CASMGQTNEKLFF
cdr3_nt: TGTGCCAGCATGGGGCAAACTAATGAAAAACTGTTTTTT

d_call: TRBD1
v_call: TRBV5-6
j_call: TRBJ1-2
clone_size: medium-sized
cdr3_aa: CASSTGQSNYGYTF
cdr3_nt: TGTGCCAGCAGCACGGGACAGTCCAACTATGGCTACACCTTC

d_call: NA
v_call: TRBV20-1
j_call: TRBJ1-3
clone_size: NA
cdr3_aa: CSARDPRDGGNTIYF
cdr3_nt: TGCAGTGCTAGAGACCCCCGGGACGGCGGAAACACCATATATTTT

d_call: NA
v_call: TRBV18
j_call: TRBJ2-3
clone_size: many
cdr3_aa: CASSPSQRADTQYF
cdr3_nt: TGTGCCAGCTCACCTTCACAGAGGGCAGATACGCAGTATTTT

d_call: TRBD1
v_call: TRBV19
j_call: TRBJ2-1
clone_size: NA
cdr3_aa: CASSGWDRSWSNEQFF
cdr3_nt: TGTGCCAGTAGCGGCTGGGACAGGTCCTGGTCCAATGAGCAGTTCTTC